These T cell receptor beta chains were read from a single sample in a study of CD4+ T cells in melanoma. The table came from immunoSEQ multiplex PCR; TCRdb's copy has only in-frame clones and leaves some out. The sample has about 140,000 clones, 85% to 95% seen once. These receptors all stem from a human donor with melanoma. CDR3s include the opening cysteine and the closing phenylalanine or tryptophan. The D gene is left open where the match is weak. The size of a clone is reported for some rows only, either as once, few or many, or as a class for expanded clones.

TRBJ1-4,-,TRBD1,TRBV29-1,CSVKGQGNEKLFF,TGCAGCGTCAAGGGACAGGGAAATGAAAAACTGTTTTTT
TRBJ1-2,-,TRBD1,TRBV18,CASSPGSDRVYGYTF,TGTGCCAGCTCACCGGGGTCGGACAGGGTGTATGGCTACACCTTC
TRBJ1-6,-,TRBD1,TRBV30,CAWSVLEGASPLHF,TGTGCCTGGAGTGTATTGGAGGGGGCTTCACCCCTCCACTTT
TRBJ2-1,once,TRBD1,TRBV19,CASSIGGQGSYNEQFF,TGTGCCAGTAGTATTGGGGGACAGGGCTCCTACAATGAGCAGTTCTTC
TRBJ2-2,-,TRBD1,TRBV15,CATSRPGQGRNGELFF,TGTGCCACCAGCAGGCCGGGACAGGGGAGGAACGGGGAGCTGTTTTTT
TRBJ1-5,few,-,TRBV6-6,CASRLIGRYQPQHF,TGTGCCAGCAGATTGATTGGGAGATATCAGCCCCAGCATTTT
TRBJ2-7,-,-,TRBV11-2,CASRGPEQYF,TGTGCCAGCCGGGGCCCCGAGCAGTACTTC
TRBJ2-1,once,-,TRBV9,CASSVEGVGEQFF,TGTGCCAGCAGCGTAGAGGGGGTAGGGGAGCAGTTCTTC
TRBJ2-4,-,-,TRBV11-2,CASSSTRGAGNIQYF,TGTGCCAGCAGCTCGACCCGGGGGGCTGGAAACATTCAGTACTTC
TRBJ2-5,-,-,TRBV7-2,CASSPQGETQYF,TGTGCCAGCAGTCCCCAGGGGGAGACCCAGTACTTC
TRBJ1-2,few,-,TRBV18,CASSPPLGGYTF,TGTGCCAGCTCACCACCTCTGGGCGGCTACACCTTC
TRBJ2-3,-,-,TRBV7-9,CASSLGWGGGRGDTQYF,TGTGCCAGCAGCCTAGGGTGGGGAGGGGGCCGTGGAGATACGCAGTATTTT
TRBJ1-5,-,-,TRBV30,CAWSQYNQPQHF,TGTGCCTGGAGTCAATACAATCAGCCCCAGCATTTT
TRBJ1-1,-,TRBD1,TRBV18,CASSPTGDPEAFF,TGTGCCAGCTCACCCACAGGGGACCCTGAAGCTTTCTTT
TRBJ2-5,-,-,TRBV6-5,CASSYPGTPGTQYF,TGTGCCAGCAGTTACCCAGGGACCCCAGGGACCCAGTACTTC
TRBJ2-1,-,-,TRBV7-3,CASSEDNSYNEQFF,TGTGCCAGCAGTGAGGACAATAGCTACAATGAGCAGTTCTTC